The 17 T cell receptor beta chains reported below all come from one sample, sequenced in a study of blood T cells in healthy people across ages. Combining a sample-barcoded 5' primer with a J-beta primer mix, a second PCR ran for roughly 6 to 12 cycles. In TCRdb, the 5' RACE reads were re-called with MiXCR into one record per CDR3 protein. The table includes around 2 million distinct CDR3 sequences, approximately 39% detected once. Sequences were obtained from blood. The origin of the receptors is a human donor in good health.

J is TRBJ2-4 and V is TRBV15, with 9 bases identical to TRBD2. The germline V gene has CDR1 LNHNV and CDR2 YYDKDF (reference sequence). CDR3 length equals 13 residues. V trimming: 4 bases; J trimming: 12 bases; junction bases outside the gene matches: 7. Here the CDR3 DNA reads TGTGCCACCAGCACTATAGCGGGAGAGAGTCAGTACTTC. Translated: CATSTIAGESQYF.

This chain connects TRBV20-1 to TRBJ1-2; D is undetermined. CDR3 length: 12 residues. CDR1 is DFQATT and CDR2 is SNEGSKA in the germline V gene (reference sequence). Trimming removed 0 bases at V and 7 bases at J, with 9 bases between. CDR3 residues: CSARDARIGYTF. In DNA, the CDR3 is TGCAGTGCTAGAGATGCAAGGATTGGCTACACCTTC.

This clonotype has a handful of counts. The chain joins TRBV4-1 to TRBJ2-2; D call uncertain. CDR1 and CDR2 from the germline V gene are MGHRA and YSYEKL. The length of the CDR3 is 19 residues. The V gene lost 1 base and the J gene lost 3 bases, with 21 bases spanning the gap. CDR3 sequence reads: CASSQVDSGENGDTGELFF. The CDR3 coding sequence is TGCGCCAGCAGCCAAGTTGACTCGGGTGAAAACGGTGACACCGGGGAGCTGTTTTTT.

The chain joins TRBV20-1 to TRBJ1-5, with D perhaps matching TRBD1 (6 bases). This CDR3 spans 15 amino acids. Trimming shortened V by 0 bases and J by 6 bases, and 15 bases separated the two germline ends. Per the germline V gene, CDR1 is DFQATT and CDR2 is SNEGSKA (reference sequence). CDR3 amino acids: CSARDPQGSGQPQHF. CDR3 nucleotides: TGCAGTGCTAGAGACCCACAGGGCTCCGGTCAGCCCCAGCATTTT.

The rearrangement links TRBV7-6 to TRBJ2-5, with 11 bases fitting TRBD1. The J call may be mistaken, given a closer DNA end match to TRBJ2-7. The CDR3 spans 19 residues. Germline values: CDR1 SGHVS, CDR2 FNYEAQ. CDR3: CASSVIGTGGSIPQDEQYF. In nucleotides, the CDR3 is TGTGCCAGCAGCGTAATAGGGACAGGGGGATCTATCCCACAAGACGAGCAGTACTTC.

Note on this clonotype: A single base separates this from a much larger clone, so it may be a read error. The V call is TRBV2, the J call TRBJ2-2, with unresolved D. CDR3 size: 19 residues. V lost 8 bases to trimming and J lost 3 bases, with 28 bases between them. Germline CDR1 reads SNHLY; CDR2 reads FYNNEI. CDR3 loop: CASEVENTHGPVYTGELFF. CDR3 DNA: TGTGCCAGCGAAGTTGAAAACACTCACGGACCGGTCTACACCGGGGAGCTGTTTTTT.

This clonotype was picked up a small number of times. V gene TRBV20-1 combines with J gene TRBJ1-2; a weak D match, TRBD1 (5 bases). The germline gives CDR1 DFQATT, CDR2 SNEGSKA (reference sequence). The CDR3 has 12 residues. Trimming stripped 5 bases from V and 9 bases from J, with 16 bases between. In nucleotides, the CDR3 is TGCAGTGCTTCCCGGGGCCTAGGGAGCTACACCTTC. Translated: CSASRGLGSYTF.

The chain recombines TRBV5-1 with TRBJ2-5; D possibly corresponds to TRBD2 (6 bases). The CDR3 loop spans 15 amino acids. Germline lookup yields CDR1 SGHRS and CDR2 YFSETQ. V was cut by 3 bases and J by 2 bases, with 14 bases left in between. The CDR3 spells CASSWYGTHQETQYF. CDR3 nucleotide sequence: TGCGCCAGCAGCTGGTACGGGACTCATCAAGAGACCCAGTACTTC.

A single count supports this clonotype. The CDR3 DNA sequence: TGTGCCAGCAGCTTGGGAATGTTTACGGTTGAGGGCTACACCTTC. Protein product: CASSLGMFTVEGYTF. J is TRBJ1-2 and V is TRBV5-6; no firm D call. This CDR3 contains 15 residues. V was pared by 0 bases and J by 8 bases, with 17 bases between. The germline V gene has CDR1 SGHDT and CDR2 YYEEEE.

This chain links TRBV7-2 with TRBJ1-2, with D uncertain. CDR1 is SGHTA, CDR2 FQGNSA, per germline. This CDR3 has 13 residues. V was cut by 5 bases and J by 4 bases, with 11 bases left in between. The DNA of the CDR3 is TGTGCCAGCAGCCCTCAGAGGGTCTATGGCTACACCTTC. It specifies CASSPQRVYGYTF.

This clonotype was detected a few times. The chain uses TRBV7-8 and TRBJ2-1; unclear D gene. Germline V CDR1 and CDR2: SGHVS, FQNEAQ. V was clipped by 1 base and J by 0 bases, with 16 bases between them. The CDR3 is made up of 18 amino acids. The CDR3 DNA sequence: TGTGCCAGCAGCTTAGGGTTAATCGCCTCGGACTCCTACAATGAGCAGTTCTTC. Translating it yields CASSLGLIASDSYNEQFF.

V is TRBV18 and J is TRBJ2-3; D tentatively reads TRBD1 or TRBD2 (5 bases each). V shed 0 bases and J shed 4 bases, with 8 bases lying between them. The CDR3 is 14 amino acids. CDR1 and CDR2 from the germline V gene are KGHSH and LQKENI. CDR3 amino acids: CASSPPEGPDTQYF. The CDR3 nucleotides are TGTGCCAGCTCACCACCTGAGGGGCCAGATACGCAGTATTTT. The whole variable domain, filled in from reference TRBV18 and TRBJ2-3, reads NAGVMQNPRHLVRRRGQEARLRCSPMKGHSHVYWYRQLPEEGLKFMVYLQKENIIDESGMPKERFSAEFPKEGPSILRIQQVVRGDSAAYFCASSPPEGPDTQYFGPGTRLTVL.

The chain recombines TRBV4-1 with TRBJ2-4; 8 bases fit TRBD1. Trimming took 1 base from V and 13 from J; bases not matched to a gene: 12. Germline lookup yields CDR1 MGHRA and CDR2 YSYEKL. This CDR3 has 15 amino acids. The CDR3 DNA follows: TGCGCCAGCAGCCAAGCGGACAGGGTGTTTGGGGAGCAGTACTTC. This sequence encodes CASSQADRVFGEQYF.

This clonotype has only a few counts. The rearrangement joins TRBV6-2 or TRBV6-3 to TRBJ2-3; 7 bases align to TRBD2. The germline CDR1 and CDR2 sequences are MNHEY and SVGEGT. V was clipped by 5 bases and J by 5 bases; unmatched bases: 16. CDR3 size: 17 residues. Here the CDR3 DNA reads TGTGCCAGCAGTCCGGGGCTGTTGGGGGGGAAGAGAGATACGCAGTATTTT. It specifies CASSPGLLGGKRDTQYF.

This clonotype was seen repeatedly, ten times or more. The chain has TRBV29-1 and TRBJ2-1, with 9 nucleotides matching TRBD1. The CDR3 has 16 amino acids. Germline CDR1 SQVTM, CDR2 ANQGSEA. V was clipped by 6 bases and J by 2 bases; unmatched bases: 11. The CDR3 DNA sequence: TGCAGCGTATCCTCGACAGGGGGGTCTGCCTACAATGAGCAGTTCTTC. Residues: CSVSSTGGSAYNEQFF.

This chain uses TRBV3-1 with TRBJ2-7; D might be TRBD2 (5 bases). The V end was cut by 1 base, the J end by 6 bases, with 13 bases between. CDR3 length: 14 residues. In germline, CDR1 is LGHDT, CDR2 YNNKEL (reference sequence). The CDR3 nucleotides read TGTGCCAGCAGCCAAGCCGGGGAAGGGCGCGAGCAGTACTTC. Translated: CASSQAGEGREQYF.

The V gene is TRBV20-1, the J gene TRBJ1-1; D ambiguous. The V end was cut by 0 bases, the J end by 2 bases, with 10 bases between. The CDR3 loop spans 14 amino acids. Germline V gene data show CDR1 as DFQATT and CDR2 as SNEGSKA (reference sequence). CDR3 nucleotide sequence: TGCAGTGCTAGAGATCGACGGATAAACACTGAAGCTTTCTTT. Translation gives CSARDRRINTEAFF.